This entry concerns a single TCR beta chain. This sample was taken from a study of blood T cell repertoires in COVID-19. Assay: immunoSEQ multiplex PCR; the TCRdb copy retains only in-frame clones and omits some. The data contain approximately 280,000 clones, roughly 85% of them singletons. The CDR3 has 13 residues. V lost 3 bases and J lost 1, with 9 bases in between. CDR1 GTSNPN and CDR2 SVGIG come from the germline V gene (reference sequence). Sequencing was carried out using peripheral blood. The TCR was taken from a man aged 45 to 65 with active or convalescent COVID-19. V gene TRBV30 combines with J gene TRBJ1-2; a possible D gene is TRBD1 (5 bases). The CDR3 DNA reads as TGTGCCTGGAGCCGGGGGGATAACTATGGCTACACCTTC. Translation gives CAWSRGDNYGYTF.